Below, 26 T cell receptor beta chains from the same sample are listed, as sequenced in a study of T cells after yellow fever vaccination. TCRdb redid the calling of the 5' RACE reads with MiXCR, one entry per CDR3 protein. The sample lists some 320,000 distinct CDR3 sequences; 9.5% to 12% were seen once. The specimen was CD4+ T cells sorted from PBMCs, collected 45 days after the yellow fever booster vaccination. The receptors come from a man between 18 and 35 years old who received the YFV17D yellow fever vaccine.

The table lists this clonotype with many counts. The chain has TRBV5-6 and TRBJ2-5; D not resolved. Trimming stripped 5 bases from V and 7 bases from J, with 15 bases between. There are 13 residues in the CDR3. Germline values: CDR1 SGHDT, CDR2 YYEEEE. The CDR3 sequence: CASSPRPVVTQYF. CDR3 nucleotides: TGTGCCAGCAGTCCTCGACCGGTTGTGACCCAGTACTTC. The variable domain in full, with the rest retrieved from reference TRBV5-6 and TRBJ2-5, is DAGVTQSPTHLIKTRGQQVTLRCSPKSGHDTVSWYQQALGQGPQFIFQYYEEEERQRGNFPDRFSGHQFPNYSSELNVNALLLGDSALYLCASSPRPVVTQYFGPGTRLLVL.

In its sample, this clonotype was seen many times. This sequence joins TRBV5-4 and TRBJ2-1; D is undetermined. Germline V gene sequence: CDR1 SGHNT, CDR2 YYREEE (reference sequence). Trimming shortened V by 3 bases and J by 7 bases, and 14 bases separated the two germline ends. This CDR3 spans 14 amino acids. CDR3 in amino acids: CASSSTARFNEQFF. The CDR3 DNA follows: TGTGCCAGCAGCTCGACTGCCCGATTTAATGAGCAGTTCTTC.

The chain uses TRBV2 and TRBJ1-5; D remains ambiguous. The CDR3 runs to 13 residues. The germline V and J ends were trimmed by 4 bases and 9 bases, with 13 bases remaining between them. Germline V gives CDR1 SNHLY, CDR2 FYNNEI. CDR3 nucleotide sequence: TGTGCCAGCAGTGGTGCAGAGCATCTGCCCCAGCATTTT. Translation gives CASSGAEHLPQHF. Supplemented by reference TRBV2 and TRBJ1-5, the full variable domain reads EPEVTQTPSHQVTQMGQEVILRCVPISNHLYFYWYRQILGQKVEFLVSFYNNEISEKSEIFDDQFSVERPDGSNFTLKIRSTKLEDSAMYFCASSGAEHLPQHFGDGTRLSIL.

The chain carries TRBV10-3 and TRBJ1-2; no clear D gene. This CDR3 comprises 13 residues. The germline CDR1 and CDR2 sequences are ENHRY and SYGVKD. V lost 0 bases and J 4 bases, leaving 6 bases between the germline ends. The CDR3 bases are TGTGCCATCAGTGAGTCGATCGGCTATGGCTACACCTTC. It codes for CAISESIGYGYTF.

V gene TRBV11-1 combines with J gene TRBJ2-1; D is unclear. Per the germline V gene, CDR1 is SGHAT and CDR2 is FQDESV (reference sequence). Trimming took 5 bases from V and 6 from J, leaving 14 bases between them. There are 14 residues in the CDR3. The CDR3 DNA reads TGTGCCAGCAGCATAAGCCGGGTGTTCAATGAGCAGTTCTTC. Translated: CASSISRVFNEQFF.

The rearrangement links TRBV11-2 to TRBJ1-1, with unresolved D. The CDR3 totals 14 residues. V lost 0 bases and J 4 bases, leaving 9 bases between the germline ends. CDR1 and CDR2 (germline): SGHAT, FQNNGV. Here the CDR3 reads CASSLEPAGTEAFF. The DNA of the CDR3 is TGTGCCAGCAGCTTAGAACCGGCTGGCACTGAAGCTTTCTTT.

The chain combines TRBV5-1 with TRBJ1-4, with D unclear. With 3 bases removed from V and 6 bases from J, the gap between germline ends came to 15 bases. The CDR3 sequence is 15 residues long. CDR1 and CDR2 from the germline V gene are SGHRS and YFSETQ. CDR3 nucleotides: TGCGCCAGCAGCTCGATGGCAGTCGTCGATGAAAAACTGTTTTTT. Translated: CASSSMAVVDEKLFF.

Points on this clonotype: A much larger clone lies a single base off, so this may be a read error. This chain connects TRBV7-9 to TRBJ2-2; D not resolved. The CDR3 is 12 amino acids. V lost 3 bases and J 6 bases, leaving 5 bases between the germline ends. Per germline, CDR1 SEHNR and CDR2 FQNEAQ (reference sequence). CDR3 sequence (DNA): TGTGCCAGCAGCTTTGAGGCCGGGGAGCTGTTTTTT. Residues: CASSFEAGELFF.

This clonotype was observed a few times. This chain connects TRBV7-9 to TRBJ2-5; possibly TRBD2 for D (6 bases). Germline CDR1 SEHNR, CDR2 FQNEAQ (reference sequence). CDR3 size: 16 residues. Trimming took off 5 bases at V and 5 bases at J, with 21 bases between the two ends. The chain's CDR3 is CASSRGSAGSMETQYF. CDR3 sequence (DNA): TGTGCCAGCAGCCGGGGGTCGGCGGGTAGTATGGAGACCCAGTACTTC.

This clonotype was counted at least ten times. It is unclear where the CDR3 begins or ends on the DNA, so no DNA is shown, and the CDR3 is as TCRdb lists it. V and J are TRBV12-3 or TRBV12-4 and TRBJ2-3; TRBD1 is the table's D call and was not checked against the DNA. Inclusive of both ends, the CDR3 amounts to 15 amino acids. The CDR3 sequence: CASSSSAGEADTQYF.

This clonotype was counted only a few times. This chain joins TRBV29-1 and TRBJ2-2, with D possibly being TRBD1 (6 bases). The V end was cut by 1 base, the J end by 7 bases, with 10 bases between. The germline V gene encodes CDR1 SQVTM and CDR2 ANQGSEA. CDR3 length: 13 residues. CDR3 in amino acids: CSVEGRGYGELFF. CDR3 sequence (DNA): TGCAGCGTTGAAGGCAGGGGTTACGGGGAGCTGTTTTTT.

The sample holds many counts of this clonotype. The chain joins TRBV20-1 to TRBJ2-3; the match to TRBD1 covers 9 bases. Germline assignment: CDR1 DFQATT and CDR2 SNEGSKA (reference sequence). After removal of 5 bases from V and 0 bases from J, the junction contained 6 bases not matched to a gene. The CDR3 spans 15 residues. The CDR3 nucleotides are TGCAGTGCTGGCAGACAGGGGGGGAGCACAGATACGCAGTATTTT. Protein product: CSAGRQGGSTDTQYF.

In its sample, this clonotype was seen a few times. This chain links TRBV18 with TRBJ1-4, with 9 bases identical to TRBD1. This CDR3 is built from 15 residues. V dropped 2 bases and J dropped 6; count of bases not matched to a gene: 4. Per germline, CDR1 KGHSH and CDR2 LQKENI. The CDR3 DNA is TGTGCCAGCTCACCAACAGGGGGCTTTGATGAAAAACTGTTTTTT. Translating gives CASSPTGGFDEKLFF.

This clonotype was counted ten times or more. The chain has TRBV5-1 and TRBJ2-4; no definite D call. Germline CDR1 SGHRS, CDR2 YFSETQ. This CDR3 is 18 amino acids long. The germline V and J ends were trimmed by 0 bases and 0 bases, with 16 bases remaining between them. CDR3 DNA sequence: TGCGCCAGCAGCTTGGCCTCCGATCTACTACTAGCCAAAAACATTCAGTACTTC. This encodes CASSLASDLLLAKNIQYF.

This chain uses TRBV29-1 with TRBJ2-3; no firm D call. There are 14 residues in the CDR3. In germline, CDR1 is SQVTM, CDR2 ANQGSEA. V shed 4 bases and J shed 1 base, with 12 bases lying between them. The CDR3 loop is CSVAKGDGTDTQYF. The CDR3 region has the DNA TGCAGCGTTGCTAAGGGTGATGGCACAGATACGCAGTATTTT.

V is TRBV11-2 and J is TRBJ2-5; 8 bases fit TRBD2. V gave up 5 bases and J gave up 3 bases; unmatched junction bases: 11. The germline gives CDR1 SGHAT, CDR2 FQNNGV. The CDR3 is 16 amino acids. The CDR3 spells CASSLRLAPRKETQYF. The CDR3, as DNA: TGTGCCAGCAGCCTCCGACTAGCGCCTAGGAAAGAGACCCAGTACTTC. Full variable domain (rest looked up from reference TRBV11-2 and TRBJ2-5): EAGVAQSPRYKIIEKRQSVAFWCNPISGHATLYWYQQILGQGPKLLIQFQNNGVVDDSQLPKDRFSAERLKGVDSTLKIQPAKLEDSAVYLCASSLRLAPRKETQYFGPGTRLLVL.

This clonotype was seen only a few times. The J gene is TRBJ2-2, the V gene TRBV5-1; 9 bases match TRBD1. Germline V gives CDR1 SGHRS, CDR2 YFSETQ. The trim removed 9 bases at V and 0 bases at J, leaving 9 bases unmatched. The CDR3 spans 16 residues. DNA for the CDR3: TGCGCCACGAGGGACAGGGCGCCCGCGAACACCGGGGAGCTGTTTTTT. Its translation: CATRDRAPANTGELFF.

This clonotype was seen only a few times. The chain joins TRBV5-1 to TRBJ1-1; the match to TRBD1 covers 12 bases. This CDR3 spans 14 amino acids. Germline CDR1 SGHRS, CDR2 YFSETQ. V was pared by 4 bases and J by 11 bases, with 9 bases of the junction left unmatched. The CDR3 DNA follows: TGCGCCAGCAGCCAGGGGACAGGGGGCAGACTGGCTTTCTTT. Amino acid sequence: CASSQGTGGRLAFF. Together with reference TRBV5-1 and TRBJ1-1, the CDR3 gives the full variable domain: KAGVTQTPRYLIKTRGQQVTLSCSPISGHRSVSWYQQTPGQGLQFLFEYFSETQRNKGNFPGRFSGRQFSNSRSEMNVSTLELGDSALYLCASSQGTGGRLAFFGQGTRLTVV.

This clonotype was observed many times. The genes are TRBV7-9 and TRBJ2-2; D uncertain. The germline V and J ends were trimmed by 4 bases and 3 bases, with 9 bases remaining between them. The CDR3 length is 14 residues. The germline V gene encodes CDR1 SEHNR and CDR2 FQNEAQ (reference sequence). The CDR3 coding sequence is TGTGCCAGCAGCTCGACCGTCGACACCGGGGAGCTGTTTTTT. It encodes CASSSTVDTGELFF.

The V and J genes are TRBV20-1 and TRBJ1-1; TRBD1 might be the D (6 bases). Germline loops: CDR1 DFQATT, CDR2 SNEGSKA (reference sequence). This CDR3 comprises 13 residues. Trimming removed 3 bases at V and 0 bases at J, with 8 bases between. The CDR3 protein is CSASRDMNTEAFF. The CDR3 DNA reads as TGCAGTGCTAGCAGGGACATGAACACTGAAGCTTTCTTT.

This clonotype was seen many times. This chain's CDR3 is CASSLTGGRTDTQYF. CDR3 DNA sequence: TGCGCCAGCAGCCTCACAGGGGGTCGCACAGATACGCAGTATTTT. The chain combines TRBV5-1 with TRBJ2-3; 8 bases map to TRBD1. In germline, CDR1 is SGHRS, CDR2 YFSETQ. The CDR3 totals 15 residues. V shed 4 bases, J shed 1 base, and the junction held 5 bases outside the gene matches.

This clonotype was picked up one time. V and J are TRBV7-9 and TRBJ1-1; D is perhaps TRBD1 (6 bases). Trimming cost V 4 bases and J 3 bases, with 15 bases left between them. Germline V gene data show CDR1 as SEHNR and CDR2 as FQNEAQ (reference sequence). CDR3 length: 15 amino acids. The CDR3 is CASSSWQGLDTEAFF. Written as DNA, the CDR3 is TGTGCCAGCAGCTCCTGGCAGGGGCTGGACACTGAAGCTTTCTTT.

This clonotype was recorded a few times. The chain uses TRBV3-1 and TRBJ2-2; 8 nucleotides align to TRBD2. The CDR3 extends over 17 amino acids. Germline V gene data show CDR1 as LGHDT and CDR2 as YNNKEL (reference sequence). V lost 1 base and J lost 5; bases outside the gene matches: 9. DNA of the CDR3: TGTGCCAGCAGCCAAGCGTCGGGCCGCGGGGGGACCGGGGAGCTGTTTTTT. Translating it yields CASSQASGRGGTGELFF.

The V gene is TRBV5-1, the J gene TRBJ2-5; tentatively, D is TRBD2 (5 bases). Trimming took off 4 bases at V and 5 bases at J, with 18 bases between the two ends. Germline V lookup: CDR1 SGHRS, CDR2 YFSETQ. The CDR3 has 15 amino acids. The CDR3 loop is CASSPDPGRGETQYF. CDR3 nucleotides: TGCGCCAGCAGCCCGGATCCTGGGAGAGGGGAGACCCAGTACTTC.

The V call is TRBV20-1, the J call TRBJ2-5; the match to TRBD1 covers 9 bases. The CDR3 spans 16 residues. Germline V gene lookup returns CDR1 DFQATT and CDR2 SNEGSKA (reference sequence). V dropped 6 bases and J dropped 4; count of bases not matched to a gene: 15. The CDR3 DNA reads TGCAGTGCGCCGAGGGCCGGACAGGGGTTGGGAGAGACCCAGTACTTC. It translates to CSAPRAGQGLGETQYF.

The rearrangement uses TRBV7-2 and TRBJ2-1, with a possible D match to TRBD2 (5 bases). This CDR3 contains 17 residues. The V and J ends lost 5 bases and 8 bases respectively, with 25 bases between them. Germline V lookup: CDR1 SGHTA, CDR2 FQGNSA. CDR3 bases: TGTGCCAGCAGCCCGCGGCCGGGTGTCCCGACCGGGGATGAGCAGTTCTTC. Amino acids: CASSPRPGVPTGDEQFF.